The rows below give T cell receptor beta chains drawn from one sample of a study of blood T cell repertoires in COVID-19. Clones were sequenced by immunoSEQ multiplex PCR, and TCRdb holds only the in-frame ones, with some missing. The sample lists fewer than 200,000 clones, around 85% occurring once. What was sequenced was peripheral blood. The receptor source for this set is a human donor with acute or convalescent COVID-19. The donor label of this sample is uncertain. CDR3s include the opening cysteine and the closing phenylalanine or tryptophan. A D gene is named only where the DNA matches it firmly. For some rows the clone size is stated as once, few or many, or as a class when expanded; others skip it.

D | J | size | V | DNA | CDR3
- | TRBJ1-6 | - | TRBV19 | TGTGCCAGTAGTATCTCTGAGAGGTCATCACCCCTCCACTTT | CASSISERSSPLHF
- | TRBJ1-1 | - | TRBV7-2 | TGTGCCAGCAGCTTGGGGAGGGGGAGGGGGAAAGCTTTCTTT | CASSLGRGRGKAFF
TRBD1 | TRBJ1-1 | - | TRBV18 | TGTGCCAGCTCACCCCGGCAGGGGGCGAAGAACACTGAAGCTTTCTTT | CASSPRQGAKNTEAFF
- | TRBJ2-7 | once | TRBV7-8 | TGTGCCAGCAGCTACGGTTCCTACGAGCAGTACTTC | CASSYGSYEQYF
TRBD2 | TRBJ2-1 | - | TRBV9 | TGTGCCAGCAGCCCCGGGACTAGCGGGGCAAGTTACAATGAGCAGTTCTTC | CASSPGTSGASYNEQFF
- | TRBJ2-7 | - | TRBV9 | TGTGCCAGCAGCGTAGAACAGTCGCCTACCTACGAGCAGTACTTC | CASSVEQSPTYEQYF
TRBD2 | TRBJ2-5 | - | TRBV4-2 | TGTGCCAGCAGCCATTCCGGGACTAGCGGGGGGGGCCAAGAGACCCAGTACTTC | CASSHSGTSGGGQETQYF
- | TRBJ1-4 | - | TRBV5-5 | TGTGCCAGCAGCCTCCCTCACACCGACAGTGCAACTAATGAAAAACTGTTTTTT | CASSLPHTDSATNEKLFF
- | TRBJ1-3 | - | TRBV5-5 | TGTGCCAGCAGCAGAGGAAGCTCTGGAAACACCATATATTTT | CASSRGSSGNTIYF
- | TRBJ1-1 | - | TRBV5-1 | TGCGCCAGCAGCTTGGTTAGGGAGAGCACTGAAGCTTTCTTT | CASSLVRESTEAFF
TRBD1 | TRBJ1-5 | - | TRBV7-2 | TGTGCCAGCAGCTTAGAAGGGACAGGCTTCGGTGGGCAGCCCCAGCATTTT | CASSLEGTGFGGQPQHF
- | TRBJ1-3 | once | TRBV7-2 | TGTGCCAGCAAACGGGTTGTCTCCGGAAACACCATATATTTT | CASKRVVSGNTIYF
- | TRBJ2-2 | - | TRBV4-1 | TGCGCCAGCAGCCGAGAAACAGGGACCCCAACCGGGGAGCTGTTTTTT | CASSRETGTPTGELFF
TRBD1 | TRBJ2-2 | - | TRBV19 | TGTGCCAGTAGAGGCAGGGGGCAAGGTGGGGAGCTGTTTTTT | CASRGRGQGGELFF
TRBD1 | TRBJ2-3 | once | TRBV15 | TGTGCCACCAGCAGAGAATTAGGGACAGGGCTGGATACGCAGTATTTT | CATSRELGTGLDTQYF
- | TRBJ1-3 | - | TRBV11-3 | TGTGCCAGCAGCTTGGGGCAGGGCTCTGGAAACACCATATATTTT | CASSLGQGSGNTIYF
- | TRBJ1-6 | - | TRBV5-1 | TGCGCCAGCAGCTCAGGGGCGCCGAGCTCCTATAATTCACCCCTCCACTTT | CASSSGAPSSYNSPLHF
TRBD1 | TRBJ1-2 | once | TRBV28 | TGTGCCAGCAGTTTAAGTTACAGGGGGCCTGGCTACACCTTC | CASSLSYRGPGYTF
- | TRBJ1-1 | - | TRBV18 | TGTGCCAGCTCACCACAGCACCAGGGGTCGAACACTGAAGCTTTCTTT | CASSPQHQGSNTEAFF
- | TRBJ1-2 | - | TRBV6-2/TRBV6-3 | TGTGCCAGCAGTTCGACCGGGAGACCATATGGCTACACCTTC | CASSSTGRPYGYTF